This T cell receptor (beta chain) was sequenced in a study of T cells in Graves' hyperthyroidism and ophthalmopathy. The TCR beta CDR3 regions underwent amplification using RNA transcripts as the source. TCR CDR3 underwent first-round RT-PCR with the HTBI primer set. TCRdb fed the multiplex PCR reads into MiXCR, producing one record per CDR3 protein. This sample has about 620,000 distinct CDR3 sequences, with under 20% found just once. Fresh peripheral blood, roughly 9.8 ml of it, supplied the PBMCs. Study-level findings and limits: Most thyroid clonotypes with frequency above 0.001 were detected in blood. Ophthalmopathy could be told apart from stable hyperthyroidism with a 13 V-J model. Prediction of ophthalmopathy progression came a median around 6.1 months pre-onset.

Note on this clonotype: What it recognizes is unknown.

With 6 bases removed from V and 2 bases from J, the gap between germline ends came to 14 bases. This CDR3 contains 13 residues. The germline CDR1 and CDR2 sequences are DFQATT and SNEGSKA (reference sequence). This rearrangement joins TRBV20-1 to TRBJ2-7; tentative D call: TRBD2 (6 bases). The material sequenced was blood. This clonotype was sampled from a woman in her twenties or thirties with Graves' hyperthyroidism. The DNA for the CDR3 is TGCAGTGCCGGGTCGGGAGACCCCTACGAGCAGTACTTC. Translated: CSAGSGDPYEQYF.